What follows is one T cell receptor (beta chain) and its context. Its target is not known. The CDR3 consists of 14 residues. Per the germline V gene, CDR1 is MNHEY and CDR2 is SVGAGI. This record belongs to a study of post-analysis software for immune sequencing data. General study points: There was significantly lower normalized Chao1 diversity in multiple sclerosis patients than in controls. Compared with controls, patients had more of roughly five TRBV segments, including TRBV5-6, TRBV5-1 and TRBV20-1. Strong co-clustering by F measure was evident for samples that had been prepared in the same batch.

Libraries were made from TCR beta cDNA, and they carried unique molecular identifiers. TCRdb re-called the PCR reads with MiXCR, one entry per CDR3 protein. The data contain approximately 730,000 distinct CDR3 sequences, roughly 29% of them singletons. Sequencing was performed on blood. The sequence was collected from a girl between 10 and 17 years old with multiple sclerosis. This rearrangement joins TRBV6-5 to TRBJ2-5, with unresolved D. The DNA end is more similar to TRBJ2-7, so the J call may be wrong. In DNA form, the CDR3 reads TGTGCCAGCAGTTACTCTGGGTCTTCTATCGAGCAGTACTTC. Its translation: CASSYSGSSIEQYF.